Below are 26 T cell receptor beta chains sequenced from a single sample in a study of T cell repertoires in aging, cancer and after chemotherapy (dated by TCRdb to the late 2010s). Genomic DNA extracted from peripheral blood, rather than sorted cells or RNA, was used as the source for amplification of TCR beta rearrangements. Sequencing relied on an Illumina MiSeq. Rearranged TRB sequences spanning V, D and J segments were amplified by multiplex touch-down PCR using a mixed TRB-A/B primer pool. TCRdb reprocessing: public reads trimmed at Q25 with fastp, clones called with MiXCR, in-frame beta chains kept. Every distinct CDR3 protein forms one entry, paired with its most common genes and DNA. For this sample there are about 4,900 distinct CDR3 sequences; roughly 31% appear just once. The ten top clones hold approximately 18% of the sample. Sample: blood. All receptors come from a human donor with a blood cancer. The donor label of this sample is uncertain.

This clonotype has more than one count but fewer than ten. The V call is TRBV29-1, the J call TRBJ2-7; 10 bases match TRBD1. CDR1 is SQVTM, CDR2 ANQGSEA, per germline. V gave up 5 bases and J gave up 6 bases; unmatched junction bases: 7. The length of the CDR3 is 13 residues. CDR3 residues: CSVLRDRGSEQYF. CDR3 nucleotides: TGCAGCGTTCTCCGGGACAGGGGAAGCGAGCAGTACTTC.

This rearrangement joins TRBV5-1 to TRBJ2-3, with D unresolved. The CDR3 has 15 residues. Between the trimmed V and J ends, which lost 7 bases and 3 bases, there was a span of 18 bases. The germline gives CDR1 SGHRS, CDR2 YFSETQ. CDR3 region: CASRTPHHTTDTQYF. In DNA form, the CDR3 reads TGCGCCAGCCGCACCCCACACCACACGACAGATACGCAGTATTTT.

A note on this clonotype: A much larger clone is a single base away; this may be a read error. The rearrangement joins TRBV11-1 to TRBJ2-2; maybe TRBD1 (5 bases). CDR3 size: 13 residues. Germline values: CDR1 SGHAT, CDR2 FQDESV (reference sequence). The chain's CDR3 is CAGSLSGPGELFF. In DNA, the CDR3 is TGTGCCGGCAGCTTGTCAGGGCCCGGGGAGCTGTTTTTT.

By share, this clonotype ranks as medium-sized (0.01 to 0.1%). This chain connects TRBV5-4 to TRBJ2-5; no clear D. The length of the CDR3 is 14 residues. Germline V gives CDR1 SGHNT, CDR2 YYREEE (reference sequence). V shed 1 base and J shed 5 bases, with 12 bases lying between them. The CDR3 here is CASSLFSFRETQYF. CDR3 nucleotides: TGTGCCAGCAGCTTGTTTAGCTTTAGGGAGACCCAGTACTTC.

Judged by abundance, this clonotype is medium-sized (0.01 to 0.1%). The rearrangement links TRBV29-1 to TRBJ1-3; 7 bases match TRBD1. Germline lookup yields CDR1 SQVTM and CDR2 ANQGSEA. CDR3 length: 17 residues. The junction had 11 bases not matched to a gene; V was cut back by 3 bases and J by 0 bases. The CDR3 DNA is TGCAGCGTTGAGGTTCGGGACAGCCGAAACTCTGGAAACACCATATATTTT. This translates into CSVEVRDSRNSGNTIYF.

The chain carries TRBV5-1 and TRBJ2-1; 9 positions match TRBD1. Germline CDR1 reads SGHRS; CDR2 reads YFSETQ. V was clipped by 4 bases and J by 7 bases; unmatched bases: 9. The CDR3 extends over 15 amino acids. The CDR3 nucleotides are TGCGCCAGCAGCCTAGGACAGGGGTGGGGGAATGAGCAGTTCTTC. Translating gives CASSLGQGWGNEQFF.

V and J are TRBV7-9 and TRBJ2-3; TRBD2 matches at 9 bases. This CDR3 contains 14 residues. With 11 bases clipped from V and 2 bases from J, the junction kept 8 bases outside the gene matches. Germline assignment: CDR1 SEHNR and CDR2 FQNEAQ (reference sequence). The CDR3 protein is CAAMSGGPTDTQYF. The CDR3, as DNA: TGTGCCGCAATGAGCGGGGGGCCCACAGATACGCAGTATTTT.

This clonotype was found once. The rearrangement links TRBV19 to TRBJ2-1; perhaps D is TRBD1 or TRBD2 (5 bases each). The CDR3 runs to 15 residues. Germline assignment: CDR1 LNHDA and CDR2 SQIVND (reference sequence). V was cut by 0 bases and J by 3 bases, with 9 bases left in between. CDR3 sequence (DNA): TGTGCCAGTAGTATAGATGAGGGGATCTACAATGAGCAGTTCTTC. This codes for CASSIDEGIYNEQFF.

Sample share makes this clonotype medium-sized (0.01 to 0.1%). The chain joins TRBV29-1 to TRBJ2-7; D gene ambiguous. The CDR3 has 15 residues. Per germline, CDR1 SQVTM and CDR2 ANQGSEA. CDR3 nucleotide sequence: TGCAGTGTCAATACTGAGACGGGCAGCTCCTACGAGCAGTACTTC. Amino acids: CSVNTETGSSYEQYF.

The gene calls are TRBV5-6 and TRBJ2-1; 7 bases are a match to TRBD2. The CDR3 is 13 amino acids. Germline-derived CDR1 and CDR2 are SGHDT and YYEEEE. J lost 8 bases, V lost 6 bases, and 8 bases had no gene match. This chain's CDR3 is CASNVGGAHEQFF. DNA for the CDR3: TGTGCCAGCAACGTGGGAGGGGCGCATGAGCAGTTCTTC.

This rearrangement joins TRBV14 to TRBJ1-2, with 7 bases that match TRBD1. The germline CDR1 and CDR2 sequences are SGHDN and FVKESK. CDR3 length: 13 amino acids. The V and J ends lost 0 bases and 13 bases, in that order; junction bases with no gene match: 8. The CDR3 loop reads CASSQDTGAQVTF. CDR3 sequence (DNA): TGTGCCAGCAGCCAAGATACAGGGGCCCAGGTCACCTTC.

In its sample, this clonotype is medium-sized (0.01 to 0.1%). V is TRBV29-1 and J is TRBJ1-2; D unresolved. Trimming removed 5 bases at V and 4 bases at J, with 11 bases between. Germline values: CDR1 SQVTM, CDR2 ANQGSEA. The length of the CDR3 is 12 residues. The DNA for the CDR3 is TGCAGCGTTTCCAGGTCTCTCTATGGCTACACCTTC. Translating gives CSVSRSLYGYTF. The full variable domain, with the rest looked up from reference TRBV29-1 and TRBJ1-2, is SAVISQKPSRDICQRGTSLTIQCQVDSQVTMMFWYRQQPGQSLTLIATANQGSEATYESGFVIDKFPISRPNLTFSTLTVSNMSPEDSSIYLCSVSRSLYGYTFGSGTRLTVV.

The chain joins TRBV6-5 to TRBJ1-1, with 11 bases lining up with TRBD1. Looked up from germline, CDR1 is MNHEY and CDR2 is SVGAGI. V lost 4 bases and J lost 1; bases outside the gene matches: 5. This CDR3 has 16 residues. This chain's CDR3 is CASSWDRGSGNTEAFF. CDR3 coding DNA: TGTGCCAGCAGTTGGGACAGGGGGTCTGGGAACACTGAAGCTTTCTTT.

The chain couples TRBV5-1 to TRBJ2-7; the match to TRBD1 covers 11 bases. The CDR3 is 14 amino acids. V shed 3 bases and J 6 bases; nucleotides not matched to a gene: 5. The germline V gene encodes CDR1 SGHRS and CDR2 YFSETQ. CDR3: CASSWGQGGLEQYF. The CDR3 nucleotides read TGCGCCAGCAGCTGGGGACAGGGGGGCCTCGAGCAGTACTTC.

This clonotype was detected only a few times. The genes are TRBV6-1 and TRBJ2-7, with 7 positions matching TRBD1. The CDR3 covers 14 residues. Germline V gives CDR1 MNHNS, CDR2 SASEGT. Trimming at V came to 8 bases and at J to 3 bases, leaving 10 bases not matched to a gene. The CDR3 here is CASERGTAYYEQYF. For the CDR3, the DNA is TGTGCCAGCGAGAGGGGGACAGCCTACTACGAGCAGTACTTC.

The genes are TRBV7-9 and TRBJ1-2; tentative D call: TRBD1 (5 bases). CDR3 size: 16 residues. The germline gives CDR1 SEHNR, CDR2 FQNEAQ (reference sequence). Deletions cut 3 bases from V and 3 bases from J, with 17 bases between. The CDR3 DNA reads as TGTGCCAGCAGCTTTGAAACCCGGGGGTATGACTATGGCTACACCTTC. Protein: CASSFETRGYDYGYTF.

The V gene is TRBV24-1, the J gene TRBJ2-1; TRBD2 matches at 12 bases. The CDR3 length is 16 residues. The V gene end was trimmed by 1 base and the J gene end by 12 bases; junction bases not matched to a gene: 9. Germline lookup yields CDR1 KGHDR and CDR2 SFDVKD. DNA for the CDR3: TGTGCCACCAGTGATTTCCCTAGCGGGAGGGCTTTAATGCAGTTCTTC. Protein sequence: CATSDFPSGRALMQFF.

V and J are TRBV5-1 and TRBJ2-6, with D possibly being TRBD1 or TRBD2 (7 bases each). V lost 4 bases to trimming and J lost 0 bases, with 17 bases between them. The CDR3 runs 18 residues. Germline lookup yields CDR1 SGHRS and CDR2 YFSETQ. CDR3 DNA: TGCGCCAGCAGCCCGCGACAGGGAGGGGGCTCTGGGGCCAACGTCCTGACTTTC. As protein: CASSPRQGGGSGANVLTF.

This clonotype was counted a single time. This chain joins TRBV7-9 and TRBJ2-2; TRBD1 matches 9 bases. This CDR3 region has 15 residues. CDR1 is SEHNR, CDR2 FQNEAQ, per germline (reference sequence). The ends lost 5 bases at V and 3 bases at J; junction bases unmatched: 4. CDR3: CASSARDRDTGELFF. As DNA, the CDR3 is TGTGCCAGCAGCGCTCGGGACAGGGACACCGGGGAGCTGTTTTTT.

V gene TRBV24-1 combines with J gene TRBJ2-7; the D gene is possibly TRBD2 (6 bases). This CDR3 has 15 residues. Trimming removed 4 bases at V and 5 bases at J, with 17 bases between. CDR1 is KGHDR and CDR2 is SFDVKD in the germline V gene. The CDR3 loop reads CATSDRRAGRNEQYF. The CDR3 DNA sequence: TGTGCCACCAGTGACCGGAGGGCCGGGCGGAACGAGCAGTACTTC.

A few counts support this clonotype. The V and J genes are TRBV5-6 and TRBJ2-1; 8 bases align to TRBD1. V trimming: 2 bases; J trimming: 6 bases; junction bases outside the gene matches: 7. The length of the CDR3 is 15 residues. Germline V gene sequence: CDR1 SGHDT, CDR2 YYEEEE. DNA for the CDR3: TGTGCCAGCAGCTTAGGACAGGGAATACTCAATGAGCAGTTCTTC. Its protein is CASSLGQGILNEQFF.

This clonotype was detected only a few times. The gene calls are TRBV30 and TRBJ2-2, with D unresolved. CDR1 and CDR2 (germline): GTSNPN, SVGIG (reference sequence). This CDR3 region has 13 residues. V lost 1 base to trimming and J lost 4 bases, with 7 bases between them. The CDR3 DNA reads as TGTGCCTGGAGTGGTGCTGCCACCGGGGAGCTGTTTTTT. Translating it yields CAWSGAATGELFF.

The chain uses TRBV7-9 and TRBJ2-7, with a weak D call TRBD1 (6 bases). Germline V lookup: CDR1 SEHNR, CDR2 FQNEAQ (reference sequence). The CDR3 contains 13 residues. Between the trimmed V and J ends, which lost 7 bases and 1 base, there was a span of 11 bases. Written as DNA, the CDR3 is TGTGCCAGCACCGGGGACACTTCCTACGAGCAGTACTTC. Amino acids: CASTGDTSYEQYF.

V and J are TRBV7-9 and TRBJ2-2; D is unresolved. Between the trimmed V and J ends, which lost 4 bases and 9 bases, there was a span of 12 bases. The CDR3 is made up of 13 amino acids. Germline V gene lookup returns CDR1 SEHNR and CDR2 FQNEAQ (reference sequence). In nucleotides, the CDR3 is TGTGCCAGCAGCTCTCTCGGTGGTAGGGAGCTGTTTTTT. Residues: CASSSLGGRELFF. The full variable domain, its missing parts supplied by reference TRBV7-9 and TRBJ2-2, is DTGVSQNPRHKITKRGQNVTFRCDPISEHNRLYWYRQTLGQGPEFLTYFQNEAQLEKSRLLSDRFSAERPKGSFSTLEIQRTEQGDSAMYLCASSSLGGRELFFGEGSRLTVL.

This clonotype is medium-sized in the sample. This chain connects TRBV10-3 to TRBJ1-4; tentative D call: TRBD1 (6 bases). This CDR3 contains 12 residues. Germline assignment: CDR1 ENHRY and CDR2 SYGVKD. V was pared by 6 bases and J by 7 bases, with 9 bases between. The CDR3 DNA reads as TGTGCCATCAGCCCACAGGGTGAAAAACTGTTTTTT. This gives the protein CAISPQGEKLFF.

This clonotype was recorded only once. V is TRBV7-9 and J is TRBJ1-2; no firm D call. Deletions cut 1 base from V and 1 base from J, with 10 bases between. Germline V gene lookup returns CDR1 SEHNR and CDR2 FQNEAQ (reference sequence). The CDR3 spans 15 residues. The CDR3 region has the DNA TGTGCCAGCAGCTTAGAGGGAGATAATAACTATGGCTACACCTTC. Protein product: CASSLEGDNNYGYTF.